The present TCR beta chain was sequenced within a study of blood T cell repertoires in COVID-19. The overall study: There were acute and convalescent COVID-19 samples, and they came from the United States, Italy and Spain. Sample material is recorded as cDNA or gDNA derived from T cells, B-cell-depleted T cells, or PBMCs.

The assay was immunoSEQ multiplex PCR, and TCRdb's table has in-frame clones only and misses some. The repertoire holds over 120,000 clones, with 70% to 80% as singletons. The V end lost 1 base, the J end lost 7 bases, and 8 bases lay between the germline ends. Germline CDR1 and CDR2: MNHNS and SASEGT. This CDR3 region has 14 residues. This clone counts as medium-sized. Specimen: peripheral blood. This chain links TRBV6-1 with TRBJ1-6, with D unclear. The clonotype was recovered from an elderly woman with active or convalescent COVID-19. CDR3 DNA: TGTGCCAGCAGTGAAGAGGCGGAAAATTCACCCCTCCACTTT. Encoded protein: CASSEEAENSPLHF.